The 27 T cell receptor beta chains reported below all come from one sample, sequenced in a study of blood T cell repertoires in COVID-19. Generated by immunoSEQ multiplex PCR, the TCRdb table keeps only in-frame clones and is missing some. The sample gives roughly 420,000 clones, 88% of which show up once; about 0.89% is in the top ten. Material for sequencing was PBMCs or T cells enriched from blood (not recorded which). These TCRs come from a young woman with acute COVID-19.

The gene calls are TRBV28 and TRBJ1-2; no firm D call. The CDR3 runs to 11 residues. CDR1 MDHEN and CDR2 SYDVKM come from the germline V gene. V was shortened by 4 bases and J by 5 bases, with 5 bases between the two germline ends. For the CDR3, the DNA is TGTGCCAGCAGTTACGGTTATGGCTACACCTTC. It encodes CASSYGYGYTF.

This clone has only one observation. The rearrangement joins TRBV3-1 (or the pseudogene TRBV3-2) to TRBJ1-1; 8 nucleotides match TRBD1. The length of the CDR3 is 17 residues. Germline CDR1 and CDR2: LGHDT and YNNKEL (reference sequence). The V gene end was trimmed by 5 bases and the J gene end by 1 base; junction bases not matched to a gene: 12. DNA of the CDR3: TGTGCCAGCAGCAGACCCGGGACAGGTGTAAGGAACACTGAAGCTTTCTTT. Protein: CASSRPGTGVRNTEAFF.

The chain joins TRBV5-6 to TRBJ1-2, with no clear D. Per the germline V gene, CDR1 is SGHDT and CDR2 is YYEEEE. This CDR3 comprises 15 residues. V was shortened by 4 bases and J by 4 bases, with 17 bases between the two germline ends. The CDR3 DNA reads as TGTGCCAGCAGCCCAAGCCCGTCAAGCTCCTATGGCTACACCTTC. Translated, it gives CASSPSPSSSYGYTF.

The DNA for the CDR3 is TGTGCCAGCAGCTTGAGGAGGGTTAGACGAGATGACGAGCAGTACTTC. Translated, it gives CASSLRRVRRDDEQYF. The V gene is TRBV5-6, the J gene TRBJ2-7, with a weak D call TRBD2 (6 bases). The V gene's germline CDR1 is SGHDT and CDR2 YYEEEE. V lost 1 base and J lost 5, with 19 bases in between. The CDR3 is made up of 16 amino acids.

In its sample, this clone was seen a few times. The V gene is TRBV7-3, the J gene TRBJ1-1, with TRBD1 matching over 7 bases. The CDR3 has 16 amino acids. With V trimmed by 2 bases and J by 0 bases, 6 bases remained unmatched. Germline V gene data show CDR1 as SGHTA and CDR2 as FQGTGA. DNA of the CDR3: TGTGCCAGCAGCTTAGACAGGGTGCGGATGAACACTGAAGCTTTCTTT. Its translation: CASSLDRVRMNTEAFF.

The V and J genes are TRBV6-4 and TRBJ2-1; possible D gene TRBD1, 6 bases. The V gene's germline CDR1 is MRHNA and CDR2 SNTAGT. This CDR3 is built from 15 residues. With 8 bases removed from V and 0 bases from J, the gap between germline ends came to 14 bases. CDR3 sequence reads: CASRVTGSSYNEQFF. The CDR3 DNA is TGTGCCAGCCGAGTCACAGGGAGCTCCTACAATGAGCAGTTCTTC.

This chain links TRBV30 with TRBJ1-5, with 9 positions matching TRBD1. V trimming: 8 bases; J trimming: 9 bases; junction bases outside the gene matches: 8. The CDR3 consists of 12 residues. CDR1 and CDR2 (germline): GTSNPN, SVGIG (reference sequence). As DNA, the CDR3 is TGTGCCCACGGGACAGGGTTGTGGCCCCAGCATTTT. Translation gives CAHGTGLWPQHF. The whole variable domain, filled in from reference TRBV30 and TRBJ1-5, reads SQTIHQWPATLVQPVGSPLSLECTVEGTSNPNLYWYRQAAGRGLQLLFYSVGIGQISSEVPQNLSASRPQDRQFILSSKKLLLSDSGFYLCAHGTGLWPQHFGDGTRLSIL.

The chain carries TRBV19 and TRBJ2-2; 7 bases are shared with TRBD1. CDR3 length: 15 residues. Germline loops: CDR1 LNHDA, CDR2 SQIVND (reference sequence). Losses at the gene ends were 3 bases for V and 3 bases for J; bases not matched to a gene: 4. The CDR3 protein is CASSIGTADTGELFF. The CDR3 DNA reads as TGTGCCAGTAGTATCGGGACAGCTGACACCGGGGAGCTGTTTTTT.

As DNA, the CDR3 is TGTGCCAGCAGACTCCAAGGGACAGGGGGCGGCGGCTACACCTTC. It encodes CASRLQGTGGGGYTF. The chain has TRBV28 and TRBJ1-2, with 12 bases that match TRBD1. Trimming at V came to 6 bases and at J to 8 bases, leaving 10 bases not matched to a gene. This CDR3 is 15 amino acids long. Germline V CDR1 and CDR2: MDHEN, SYDVKM.

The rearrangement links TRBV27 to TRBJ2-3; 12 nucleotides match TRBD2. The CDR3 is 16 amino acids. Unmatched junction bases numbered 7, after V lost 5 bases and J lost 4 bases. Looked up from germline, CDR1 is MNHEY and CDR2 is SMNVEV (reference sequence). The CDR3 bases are TGTGCCAGCAGTCTACGACTAGCGGGGGCGTCAGATACGCAGTATTTT. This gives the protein CASSLRLAGASDTQYF.

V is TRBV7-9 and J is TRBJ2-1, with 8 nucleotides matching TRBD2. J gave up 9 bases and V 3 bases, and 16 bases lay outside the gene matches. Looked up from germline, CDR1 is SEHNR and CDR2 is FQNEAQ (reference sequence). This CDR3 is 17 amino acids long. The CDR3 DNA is TGTGCCAGCAGCTTGGCATCGTTAGCGGGGCAGGTCGGTGAGCAGTTCTTC. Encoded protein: CASSLASLAGQVGEQFF.

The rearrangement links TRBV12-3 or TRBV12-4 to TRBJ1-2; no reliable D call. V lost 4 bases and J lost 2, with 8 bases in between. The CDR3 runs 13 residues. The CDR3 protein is CASSSAGNYGYTF. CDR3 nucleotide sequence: TGTGCCAGCAGTTCGGCAGGCAACTATGGCTACACCTTC.

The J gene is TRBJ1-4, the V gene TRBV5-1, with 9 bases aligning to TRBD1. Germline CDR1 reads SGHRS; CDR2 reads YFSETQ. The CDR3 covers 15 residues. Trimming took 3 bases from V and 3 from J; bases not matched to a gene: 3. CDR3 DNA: TGCGCCAGCAGCTCGGGACAGGGAGCTAATGAAAAACTGTTTTTT. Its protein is CASSSGQGANEKLFF.

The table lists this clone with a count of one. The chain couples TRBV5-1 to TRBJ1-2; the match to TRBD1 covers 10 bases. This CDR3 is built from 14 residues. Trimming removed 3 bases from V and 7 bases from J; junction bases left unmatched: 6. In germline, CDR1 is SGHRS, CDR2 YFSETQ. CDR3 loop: CASSSMTGGSGYTF. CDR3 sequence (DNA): TGCGCCAGCAGCTCCATGACAGGGGGCAGTGGCTACACCTTC.

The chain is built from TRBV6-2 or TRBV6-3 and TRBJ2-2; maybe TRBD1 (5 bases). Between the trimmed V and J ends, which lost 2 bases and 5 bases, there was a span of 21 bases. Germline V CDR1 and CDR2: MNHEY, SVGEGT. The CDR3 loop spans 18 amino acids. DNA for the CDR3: TGTGCCAGCAGTTACAGGTTTCAGGGTGAGGAAGGAACCGGGGAGCTGTTTTTT. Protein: CASSYRFQGEEGTGELFF.

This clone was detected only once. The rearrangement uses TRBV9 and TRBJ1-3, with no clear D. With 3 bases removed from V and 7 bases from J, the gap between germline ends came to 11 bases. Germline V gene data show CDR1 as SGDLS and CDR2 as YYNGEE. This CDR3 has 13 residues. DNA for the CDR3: TGTGCCAGCAGCGAGAGGATGGGTAACACCATATATTTT. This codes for CASSERMGNTIYF.

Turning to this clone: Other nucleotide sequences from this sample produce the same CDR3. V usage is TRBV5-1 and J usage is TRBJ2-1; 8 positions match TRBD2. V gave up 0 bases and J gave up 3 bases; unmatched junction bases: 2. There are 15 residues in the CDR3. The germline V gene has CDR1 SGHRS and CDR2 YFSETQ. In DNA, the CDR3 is TGCGCCAGCAGCTTGGGAGGGACTAGCTACAATGAGCAGTTCTTC. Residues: CASSLGGTSYNEQFF.

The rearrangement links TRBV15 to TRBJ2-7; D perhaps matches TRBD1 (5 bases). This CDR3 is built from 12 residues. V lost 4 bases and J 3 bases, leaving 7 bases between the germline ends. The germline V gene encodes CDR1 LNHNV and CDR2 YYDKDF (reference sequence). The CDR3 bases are TGTGCCACCAGCACAGGGTACTACGAGCAGTACTTC. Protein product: CATSTGYYEQYF.

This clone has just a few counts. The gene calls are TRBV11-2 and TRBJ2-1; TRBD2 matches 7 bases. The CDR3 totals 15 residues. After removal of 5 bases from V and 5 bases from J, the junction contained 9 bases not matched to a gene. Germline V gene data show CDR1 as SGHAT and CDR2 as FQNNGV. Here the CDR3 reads CASSLRAGVNNEQFF. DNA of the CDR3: TGTGCCAGCAGCCTCCGGGCGGGGGTGAACAATGAGCAGTTCTTC.

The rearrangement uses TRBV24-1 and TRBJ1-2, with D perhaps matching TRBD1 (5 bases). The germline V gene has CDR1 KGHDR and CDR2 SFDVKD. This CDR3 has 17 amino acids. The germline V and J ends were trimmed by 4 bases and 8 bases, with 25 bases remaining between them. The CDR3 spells CATSDQAPGAIGEGYTF. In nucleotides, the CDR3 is TGTGCCACCAGTGACCAAGCCCCGGGAGCGATAGGGGAAGGCTACACCTTC.

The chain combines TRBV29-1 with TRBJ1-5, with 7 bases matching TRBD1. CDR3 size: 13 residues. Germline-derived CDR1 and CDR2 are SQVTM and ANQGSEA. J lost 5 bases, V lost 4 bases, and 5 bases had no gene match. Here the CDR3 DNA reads TGCAGCGTTGGGGGGCAGGGGGATCAGCCCCAGCATTTT. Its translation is CSVGGQGDQPQHF. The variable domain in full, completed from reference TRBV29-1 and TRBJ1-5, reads SAVISQKPSRDICQRGTSLTIQCQVDSQVTMMFWYRQQPGQSLTLIATANQGSEATYESGFVIDKFPISRPNLTFSTLTVSNMSPEDSSIYLCSVGGQGDQPQHFGDGTRLSIL.

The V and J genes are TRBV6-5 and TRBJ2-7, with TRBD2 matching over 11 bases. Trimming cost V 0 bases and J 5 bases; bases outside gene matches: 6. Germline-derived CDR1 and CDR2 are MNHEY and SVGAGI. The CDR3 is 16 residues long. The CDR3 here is CASSYSYSGGANEQYF. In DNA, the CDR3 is TGTGCCAGCAGTTACTCGTATAGCGGGGGGGCGAACGAGCAGTACTTC.

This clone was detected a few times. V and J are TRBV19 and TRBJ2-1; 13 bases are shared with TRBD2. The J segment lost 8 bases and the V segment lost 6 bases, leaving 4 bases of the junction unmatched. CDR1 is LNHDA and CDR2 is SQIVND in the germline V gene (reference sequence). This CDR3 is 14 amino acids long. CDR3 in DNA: TGTGCCAGTAGGAGGACTAGCGGGGGCCATGAGCAGTTCTTC. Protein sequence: CASRRTSGGHEQFF.

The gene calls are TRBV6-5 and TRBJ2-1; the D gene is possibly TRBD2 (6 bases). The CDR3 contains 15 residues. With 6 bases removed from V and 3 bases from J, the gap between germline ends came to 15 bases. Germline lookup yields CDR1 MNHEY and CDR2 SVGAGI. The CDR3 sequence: CASSPDGSFYNEQFF. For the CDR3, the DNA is TGTGCCAGCAGCCCCGACGGGAGCTTCTACAATGAGCAGTTCTTC.

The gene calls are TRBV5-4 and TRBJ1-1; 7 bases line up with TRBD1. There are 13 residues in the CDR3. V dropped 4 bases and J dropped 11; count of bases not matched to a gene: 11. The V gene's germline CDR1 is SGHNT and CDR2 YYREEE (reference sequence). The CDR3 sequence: CASSARDSGRAFF. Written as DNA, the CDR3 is TGTGCCAGCAGCGCAAGGGACAGCGGGAGGGCTTTCTTT.

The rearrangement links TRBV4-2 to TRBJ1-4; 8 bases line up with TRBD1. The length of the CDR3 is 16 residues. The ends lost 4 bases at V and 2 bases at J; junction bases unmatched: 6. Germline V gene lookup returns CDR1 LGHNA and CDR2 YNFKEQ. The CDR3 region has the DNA TGTGCCAGCAGCCCCCGGACAGGGATCACTAATGAAAAACTGTTTTTT. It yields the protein CASSPRTGITNEKLFF.

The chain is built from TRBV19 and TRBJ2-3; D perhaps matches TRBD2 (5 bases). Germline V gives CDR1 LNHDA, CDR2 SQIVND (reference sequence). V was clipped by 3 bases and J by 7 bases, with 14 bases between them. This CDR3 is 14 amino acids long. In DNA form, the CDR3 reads TGTGCCAGTAGTATCCCTCTCGGAGGTTATACGCAGTATTTT. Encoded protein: CASSIPLGGYTQYF.